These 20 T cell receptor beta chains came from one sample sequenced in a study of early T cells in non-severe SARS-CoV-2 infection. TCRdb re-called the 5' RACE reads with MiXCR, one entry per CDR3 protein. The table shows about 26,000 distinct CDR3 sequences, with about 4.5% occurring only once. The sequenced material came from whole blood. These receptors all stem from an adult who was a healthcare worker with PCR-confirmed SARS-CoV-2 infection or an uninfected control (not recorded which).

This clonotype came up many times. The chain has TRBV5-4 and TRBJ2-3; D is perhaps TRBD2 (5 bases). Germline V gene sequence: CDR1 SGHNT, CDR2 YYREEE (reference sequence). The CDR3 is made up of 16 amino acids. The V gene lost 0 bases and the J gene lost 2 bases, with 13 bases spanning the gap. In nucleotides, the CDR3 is TGTGCCAGCAGCTTGGCGAGTAGCGCCAACACAGATACGCAGTATTTT. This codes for CASSLASSANTDTQYF.

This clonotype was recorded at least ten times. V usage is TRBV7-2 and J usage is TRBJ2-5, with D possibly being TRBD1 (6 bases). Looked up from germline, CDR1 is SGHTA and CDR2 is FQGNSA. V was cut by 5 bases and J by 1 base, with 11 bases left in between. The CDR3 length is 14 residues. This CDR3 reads CASSLRQVQETQYF. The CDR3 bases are TGTGCCAGCAGCCTCAGACAGGTCCAAGAGACCCAGTACTTC.

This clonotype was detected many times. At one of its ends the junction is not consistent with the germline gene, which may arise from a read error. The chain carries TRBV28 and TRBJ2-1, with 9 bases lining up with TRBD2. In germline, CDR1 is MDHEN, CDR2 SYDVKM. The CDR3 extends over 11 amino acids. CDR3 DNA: TGTGCCAGTAGGCCGGGACTAGCTCAATCCTTC. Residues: CASRPGLAQSF.

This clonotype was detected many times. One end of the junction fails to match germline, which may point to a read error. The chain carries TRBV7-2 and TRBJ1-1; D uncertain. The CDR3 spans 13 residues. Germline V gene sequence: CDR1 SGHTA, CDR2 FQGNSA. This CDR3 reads CASSRLVNNEAFF. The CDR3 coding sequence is TGTGCCAGCAGCCGTTTGGTGAACAATGAAGCTTTCTTT.

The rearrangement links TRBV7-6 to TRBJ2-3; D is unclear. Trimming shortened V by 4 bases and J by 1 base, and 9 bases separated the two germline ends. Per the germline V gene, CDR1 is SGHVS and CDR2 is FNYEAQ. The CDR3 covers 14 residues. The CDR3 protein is CASSSPEGTDTQYF. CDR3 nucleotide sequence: TGTGCCAGCAGCTCACCCGAAGGCACAGATACGCAGTATTTT.

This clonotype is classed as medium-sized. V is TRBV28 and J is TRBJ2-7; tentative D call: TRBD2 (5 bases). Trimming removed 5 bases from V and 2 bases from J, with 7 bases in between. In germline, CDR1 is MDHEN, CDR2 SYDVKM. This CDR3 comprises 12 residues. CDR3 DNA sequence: TGTGCCAGCAGTCTGGGAGCCTACGAGCAGTACTTC. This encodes CASSLGAYEQYF. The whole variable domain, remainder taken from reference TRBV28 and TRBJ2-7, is DVKVTQSSRYLVKRTGEKVFLECVQDMDHENMFWYRQDPGLGLRLIYFSYDVKMKEKGDIPEGYSVSREKKERFSLILESASTNQTSMYLCASSLGAYEQYFGPGTRLTVT.

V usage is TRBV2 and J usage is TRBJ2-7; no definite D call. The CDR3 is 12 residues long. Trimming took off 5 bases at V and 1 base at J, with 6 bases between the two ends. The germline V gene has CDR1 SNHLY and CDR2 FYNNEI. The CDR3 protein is CASSPQSYEQYF. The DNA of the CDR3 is TGTGCCAGCAGTCCCCAATCCTACGAGCAGTACTTC.

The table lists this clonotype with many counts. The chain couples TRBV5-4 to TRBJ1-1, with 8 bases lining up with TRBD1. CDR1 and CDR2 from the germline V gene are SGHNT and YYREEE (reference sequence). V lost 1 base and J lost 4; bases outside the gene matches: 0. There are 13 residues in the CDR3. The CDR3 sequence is CASSLTGGTEAFF. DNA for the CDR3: TGTGCCAGCAGCTTGACAGGGGGCACTGAAGCTTTCTTT.

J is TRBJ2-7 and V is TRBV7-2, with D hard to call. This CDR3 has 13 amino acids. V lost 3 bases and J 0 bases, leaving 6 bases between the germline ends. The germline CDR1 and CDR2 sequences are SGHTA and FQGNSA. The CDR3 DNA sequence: TGTGCCAGCAGCTTCTCCGCCTCCTACGAGCAGTACTTC. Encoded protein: CASSFSASYEQYF.

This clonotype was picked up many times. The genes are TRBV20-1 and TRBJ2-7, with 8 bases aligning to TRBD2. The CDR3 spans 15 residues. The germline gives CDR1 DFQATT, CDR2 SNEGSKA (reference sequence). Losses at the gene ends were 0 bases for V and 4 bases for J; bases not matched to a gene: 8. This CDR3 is CSARDIRGGRYEQYF. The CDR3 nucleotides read TGCAGTGCTAGAGACATACGGGGGGGCCGGTACGAGCAGTACTTC.

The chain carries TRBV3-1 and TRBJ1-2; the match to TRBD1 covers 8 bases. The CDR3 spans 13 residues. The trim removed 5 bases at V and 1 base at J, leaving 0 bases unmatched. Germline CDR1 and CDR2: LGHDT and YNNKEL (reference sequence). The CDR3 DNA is TGTGCCAGCAGCGGACAGGGTAACTATGGCTACACCTTC. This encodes CASSGQGNYGYTF.

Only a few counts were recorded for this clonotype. The chain's CDR3 is CASSRRGPTDTQYF. CDR3 sequence (DNA): TGTGCCAGCAGCCGAAGGGGACCCACAGATACGCAGTATTTT. This chain uses TRBV6-2 or TRBV6-3 with TRBJ2-3, with D possibly being TRBD1 or TRBD2 (5 bases each). The germline CDR1 and CDR2 sequences are MNHEY and SVGEGT. Trimming pared 6 bases from V and 2 bases from J, leaving 12 bases between. The CDR3 length is 14 residues.

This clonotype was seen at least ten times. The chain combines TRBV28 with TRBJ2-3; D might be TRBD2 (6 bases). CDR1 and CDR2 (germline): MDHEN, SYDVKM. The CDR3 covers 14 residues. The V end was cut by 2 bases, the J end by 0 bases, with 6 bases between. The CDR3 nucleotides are TGTGCCAGCAGTTTAAGCGGGAGCACAGATACGCAGTATTTT. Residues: CASSLSGSTDTQYF.

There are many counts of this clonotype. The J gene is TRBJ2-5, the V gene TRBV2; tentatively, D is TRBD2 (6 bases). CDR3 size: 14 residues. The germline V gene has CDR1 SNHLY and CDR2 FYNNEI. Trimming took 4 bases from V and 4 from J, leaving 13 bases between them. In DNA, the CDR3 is TGTGCCAGCAGTGCGGCTAGCGTTGTAGAGACCCAGTACTTC. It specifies CASSAASVVETQYF.

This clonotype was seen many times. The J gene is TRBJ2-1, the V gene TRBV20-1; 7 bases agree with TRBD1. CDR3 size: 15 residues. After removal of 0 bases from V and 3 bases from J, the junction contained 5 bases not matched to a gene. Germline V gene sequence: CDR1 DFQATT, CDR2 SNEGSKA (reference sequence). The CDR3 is CSARDTGTDYNEQFF. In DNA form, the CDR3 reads TGCAGTGCTAGAGATACCGGGACAGACTACAATGAGCAGTTCTTC.

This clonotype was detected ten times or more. The DNA for the CDR3 is TGCAGTGGTACCCGGACAGTGGTGGGCTACGAGCAGTACTTC. Its protein is CSGTRTVVGYEQYF. The chain joins TRBV20-1 to TRBJ2-7; tentative D call: TRBD1 (6 bases). CDR3 length equals 14 residues. The ends were cut back, 7 bases at V and 3 bases at J, with 19 bases in the middle. Germline V gene lookup returns CDR1 DFQATT and CDR2 SNEGSKA (reference sequence).

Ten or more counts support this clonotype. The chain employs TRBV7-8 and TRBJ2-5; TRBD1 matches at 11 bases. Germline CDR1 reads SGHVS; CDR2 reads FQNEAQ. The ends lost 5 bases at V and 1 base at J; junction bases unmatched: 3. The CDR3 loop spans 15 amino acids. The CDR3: CASSTDRGPQETQYF. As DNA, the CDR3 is TGTGCCAGCAGCACGGACAGGGGGCCCCAAGAGACCCAGTACTTC.

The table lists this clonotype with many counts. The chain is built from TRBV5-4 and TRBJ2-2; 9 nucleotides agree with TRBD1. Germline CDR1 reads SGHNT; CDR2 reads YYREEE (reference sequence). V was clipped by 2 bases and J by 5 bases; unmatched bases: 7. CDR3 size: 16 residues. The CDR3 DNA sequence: TGTGCCAGCAGCTTCGGCCGGGACAGGGTGACCGGGGAGCTGTTTTTT. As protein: CASSFGRDRVTGELFF.

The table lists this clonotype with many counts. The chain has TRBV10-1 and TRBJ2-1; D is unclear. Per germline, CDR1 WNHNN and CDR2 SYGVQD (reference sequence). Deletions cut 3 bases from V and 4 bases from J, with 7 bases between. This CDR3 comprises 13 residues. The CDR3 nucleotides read TGCGCCAGCAGTGACCCCGTATACAATGAGCAGTTCTTC. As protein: CASSDPVYNEQFF.

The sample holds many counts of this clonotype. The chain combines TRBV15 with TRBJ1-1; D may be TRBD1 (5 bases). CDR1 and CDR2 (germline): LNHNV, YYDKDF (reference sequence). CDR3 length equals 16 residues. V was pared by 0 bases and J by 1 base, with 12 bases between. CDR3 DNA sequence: TGTGCCACCAGCAGAGATCGTGACAGCCGGAACACTGAAGCTTTCTTT. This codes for CATSRDRDSRNTEAFF.